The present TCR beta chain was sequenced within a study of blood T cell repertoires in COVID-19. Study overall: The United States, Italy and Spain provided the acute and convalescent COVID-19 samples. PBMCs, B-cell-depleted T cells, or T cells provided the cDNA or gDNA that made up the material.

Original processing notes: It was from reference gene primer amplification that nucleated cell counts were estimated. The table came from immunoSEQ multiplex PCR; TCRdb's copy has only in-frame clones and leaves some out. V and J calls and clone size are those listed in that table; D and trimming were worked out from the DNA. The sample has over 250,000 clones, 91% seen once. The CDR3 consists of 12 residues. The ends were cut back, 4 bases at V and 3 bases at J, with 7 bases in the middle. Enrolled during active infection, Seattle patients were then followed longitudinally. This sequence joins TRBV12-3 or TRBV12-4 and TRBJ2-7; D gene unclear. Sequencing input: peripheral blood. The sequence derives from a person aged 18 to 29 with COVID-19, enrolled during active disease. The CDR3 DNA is TGTGCCAGCAGTTCCGAGTACTACGAGCAGTACTTC. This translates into CASSSEYYEQYF.